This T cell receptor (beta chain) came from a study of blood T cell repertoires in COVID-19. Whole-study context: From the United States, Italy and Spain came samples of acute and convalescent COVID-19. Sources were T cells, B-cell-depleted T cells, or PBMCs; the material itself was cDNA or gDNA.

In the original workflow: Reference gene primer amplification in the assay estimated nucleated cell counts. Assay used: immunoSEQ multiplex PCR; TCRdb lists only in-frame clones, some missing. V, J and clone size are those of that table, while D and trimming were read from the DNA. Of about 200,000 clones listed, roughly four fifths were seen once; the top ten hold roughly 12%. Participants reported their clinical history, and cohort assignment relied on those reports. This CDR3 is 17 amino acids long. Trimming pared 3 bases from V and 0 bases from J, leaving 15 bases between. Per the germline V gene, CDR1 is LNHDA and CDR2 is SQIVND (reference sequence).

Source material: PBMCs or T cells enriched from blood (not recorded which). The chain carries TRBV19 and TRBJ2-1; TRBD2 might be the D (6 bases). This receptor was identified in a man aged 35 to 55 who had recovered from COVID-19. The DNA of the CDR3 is TGTGCCAGTAGTATCTCAGCGAGCGGGCGCTCCTACAATGAGCAGTTCTTC. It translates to CASSISASGRSYNEQFF.